Sequencing of this T cell receptor (beta chain) was carried out in a study of blood T cell repertoires in COVID-19 (dated by TCRdb to 2020 to 2021). About the investigation overall: Samples covering the acute and convalescent phases of COVID-19 were provided by collaborators in the United States, Italy and Spain. The repertoires were released in a freely available public database meant as a resource for research on the immune response to SARS-CoV-2. The dataset comprised deeply sampled blood TCRbeta repertoires from subjects exposed to, actively infected with, or recovered from COVID-19. The material from the prospective study consisted of cDNA or gDNA derived from T cells, B-cell-depleted T cells, or PBMCs. Where available, HLA class I and class II types were taken from metadata supplied by the sample provider and were not determined by assay-based typing. Samples came from the ongoing ImmuneRACE study (first 160 participants) plus 1,254 subjects from 6 global collaborators. Sample metadata almost always included a de-identified subject ID, COVID-19 status, age in years and sex. What the authors observed across the whole study: How much clinical and demographic metadata was included differed by source and by participant, and the metadata was provided uncurated.

The immunoSEQ Assay, a bias-controlled multiplex PCR, was used to amplify TCRbeta CDR3 regions from genomic DNA. The paper's data handling went like this. The number of nucleated cells in each sample was estimated by amplification of reference gene primers within the assay. To quantify the absolute abundance of each unique TCRbeta CDR3 rearrangement, sequence reads were collapsed and filtered. For each sample, productive Simpson clonality was calculated as the square root of Simpson's diversity index over productive rearrangements. The immuneACCESS repertoire file appears here via TCRdb, limited to in-frame rearrangements. These files lack a portion of the clones; in checked studies, under half of the deficit traces to unresolved V genes, and the cause of the others is not known. D and trimming come from the DNA, and the V and J calls and clone size come from that table. The sample records about 190,000 clones, roughly 80% of which are singletons. Of the sample, about 5.5% is held by the ten largest clones.

Details on this clone: Its antigen remains undetermined. Base qualities are missing; no much larger clone stands one base away.

Counted from cysteine to phenylalanine, this CDR3 has 13 amino acids. Only the CDR3 portion is preserved as DNA: 39 bases, with reading frame beginning at the first base. V is pruned by 6 bases and J by 6 bases, leaving 5 bases of the junction without a gene match. The germline V gene yields MNHEY for CDR1 and SVGEGT for CDR2. Collaborating institutions collected whole blood in K2EDTA tubes following their own protocols. For TCRbeta analysis, collaborators shipped samples in one of three forms: frozen whole blood, isolated PBMCs, or DNA extracted from either of those sample types. Here the chain combines TRBV6-2 or TRBV6-3 and TRBJ2-1; TRBD1 lines up with 7 middle nucleotides. This clonotype originated in a woman aged 30 to 39 with acute or convalescent COVID-19. The sample comprised peripheral blood. The base sequence is TGTGCCAGCAGCGACAGGGCACGCAATGAGCAGTTCTTC. Translated, it reads CASSDRARNEQFF.